This TCR beta chain was recorded in a study of spatial heterogeneity in lung cancer. In the study overall: Consistent detection of more beta-chain than alpha-chain sequences was observed. General study results and limits: Resection saw ubiquitous expanded tumor TCRs appear in blood more than follow-up did.

V dropped 4 bases and J dropped 8 bases, with 11 bases sitting between them. Germline V gene lookup returns CDR1 MNHEY and CDR2 SMNVEV (reference sequence). The CDR3 spans 12 residues. Every TCR cDNA molecule bore a unique molecular identifier. MiXCR, run by TCRdb on the 5' RACE reads, gives a single entry per CDR3 protein. Of approximately 44,000 distinct CDR3 sequences in the sample, roughly 13% were seen once. This clonotype has at least ten counts. What it recognizes is unknown. This sample's time point: sample taken at primary tumor resection. Unsorted tumor, nontumor lung tissue or cryopreserved PBMC supplied the whole RNA. 72 TRACERx patients with early, untreated non-small cell lung cancer donated samples.

The sample was PBMCs, taken at surgery. The V call is TRBV27, the J call TRBJ1-2; D is uncertain. The TCR sequence derives from a male donor with early-stage non-small cell lung cancer. The CDR3 DNA is TGTGCCAGCAGTTCCGGGTCGGGCGGCTACACCTTC. Translating it yields CASSSGSGGYTF.